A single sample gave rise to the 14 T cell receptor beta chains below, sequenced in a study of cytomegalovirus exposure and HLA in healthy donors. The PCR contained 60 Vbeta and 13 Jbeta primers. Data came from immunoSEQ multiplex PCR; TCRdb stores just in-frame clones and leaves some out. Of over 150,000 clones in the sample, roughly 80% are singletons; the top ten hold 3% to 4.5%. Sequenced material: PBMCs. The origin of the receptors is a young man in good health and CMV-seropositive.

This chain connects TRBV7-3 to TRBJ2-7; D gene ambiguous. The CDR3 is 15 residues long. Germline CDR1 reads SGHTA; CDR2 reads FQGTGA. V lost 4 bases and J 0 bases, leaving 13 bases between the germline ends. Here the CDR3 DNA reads TGTGCCAGCAGCTACCTGGCGGTGAGCTCCTACGAGCAGTACTTC. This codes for CASSYLAVSSYEQYF. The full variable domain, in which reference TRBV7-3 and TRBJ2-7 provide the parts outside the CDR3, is GAGVSQTPSNKVTEKGKYVELRCDPISGHTALYWYRQSLGQGPEFLIYFQGTGAADDSGLPNDRFFAVRPEGSVSTLKIQRTERGDSAVYLCASSYLAVSSYEQYFGPGTRLTVT.

CDR3 bases: TGTGCCAGCAGCTTAGCGCAGGGGAATTTCTACGAGCAGTACTTC. Translating gives CASSLAQGNFYEQYF. The rearrangement uses TRBV7-9 and TRBJ2-7; perhaps TRBD1 as D (6 bases). Germline lookup yields CDR1 SEHNR and CDR2 FQNEAQ (reference sequence). The V end lost 0 bases, the J end lost 3 bases, and 12 bases lay between the germline ends. The length of the CDR3 is 15 residues.

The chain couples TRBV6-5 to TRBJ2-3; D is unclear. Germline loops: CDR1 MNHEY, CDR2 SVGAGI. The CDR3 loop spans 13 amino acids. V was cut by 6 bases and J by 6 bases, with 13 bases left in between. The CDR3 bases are TGTGCCAGCAGATCGCCCAAGCTGGATACGCAGTATTTT. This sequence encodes CASRSPKLDTQYF.

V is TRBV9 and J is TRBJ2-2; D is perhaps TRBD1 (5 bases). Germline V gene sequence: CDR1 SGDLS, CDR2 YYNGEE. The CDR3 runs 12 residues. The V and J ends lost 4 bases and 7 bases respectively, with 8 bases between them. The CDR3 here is CASSWGGGELFF. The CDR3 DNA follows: TGTGCCAGCAGCTGGGGCGGCGGGGAGCTGTTTTTT.

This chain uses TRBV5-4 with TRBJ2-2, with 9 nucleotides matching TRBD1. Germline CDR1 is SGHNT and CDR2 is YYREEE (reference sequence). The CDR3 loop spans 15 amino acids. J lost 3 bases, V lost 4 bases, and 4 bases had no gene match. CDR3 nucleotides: TGTGCCAGCAGCGTGGACAGGGGTTACACCGGGGAGCTGTTTTTT. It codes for CASSVDRGYTGELFF. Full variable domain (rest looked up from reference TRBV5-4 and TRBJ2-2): ETGVTQSPTHLIKTRGQQVTLRCSSQSGHNTVSWYQQALGQGPQFIFQYYREEENGRGNFPPRFSGLQFPNYSSELNVNALELDDSALYLCASSVDRGYTGELFFGEGSRLTVL.

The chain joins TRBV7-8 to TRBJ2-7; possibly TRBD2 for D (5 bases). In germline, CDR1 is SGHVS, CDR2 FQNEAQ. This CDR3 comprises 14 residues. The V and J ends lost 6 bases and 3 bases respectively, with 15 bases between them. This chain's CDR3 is CASRLASGLYEQYF. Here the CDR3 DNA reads TGTGCCAGCAGGCTAGCAAGCGGACTCTACGAGCAGTACTTC.

The CDR3 DNA reads as TGCAGCGTTGAGCCACAGGGCAGCTCCTACGAGCAGTACTTC. Translation: CSVEPQGSSYEQYF. The V and J genes are TRBV29-1 and TRBJ2-7; D is perhaps TRBD1 (6 bases). CDR3 length: 14 amino acids. V was clipped by 3 bases and J by 0 bases, with 12 bases between them. CDR1 is SQVTM, CDR2 ANQGSEA, per germline.

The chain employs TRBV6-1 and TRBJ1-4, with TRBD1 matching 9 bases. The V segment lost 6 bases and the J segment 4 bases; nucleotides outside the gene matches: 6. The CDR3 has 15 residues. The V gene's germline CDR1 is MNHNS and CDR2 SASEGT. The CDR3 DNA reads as TGTGCCAGCAGGATTACAGGGGGCTATAATGAAAAACTGTTTTTT. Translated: CASRITGGYNEKLFF.

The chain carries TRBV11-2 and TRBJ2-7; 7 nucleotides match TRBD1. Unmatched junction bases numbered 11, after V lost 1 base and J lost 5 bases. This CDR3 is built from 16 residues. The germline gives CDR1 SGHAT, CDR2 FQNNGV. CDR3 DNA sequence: TGTGCCAGCAGCTTAGTGGGACAGTCCTATTCCCACGAGCAGTACTTC. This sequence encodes CASSLVGQSYSHEQYF.

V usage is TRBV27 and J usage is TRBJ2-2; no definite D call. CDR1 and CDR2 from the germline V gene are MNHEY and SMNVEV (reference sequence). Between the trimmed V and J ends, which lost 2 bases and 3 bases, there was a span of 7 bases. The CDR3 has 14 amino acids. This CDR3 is CASSLARDTGELFF. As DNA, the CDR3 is TGTGCCAGCAGTTTAGCCCGCGACACCGGGGAGCTGTTTTTT.

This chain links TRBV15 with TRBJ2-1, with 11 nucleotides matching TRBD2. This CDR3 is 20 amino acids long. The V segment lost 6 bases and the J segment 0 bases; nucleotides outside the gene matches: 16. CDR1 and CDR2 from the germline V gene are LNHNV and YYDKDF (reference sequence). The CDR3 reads CATSKSLVAGGPFSYNEQFF. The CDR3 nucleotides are TGTGCCACCAGTAAGAGCTTGGTAGCGGGGGGGCCATTCTCCTACAATGAGCAGTTCTTC.

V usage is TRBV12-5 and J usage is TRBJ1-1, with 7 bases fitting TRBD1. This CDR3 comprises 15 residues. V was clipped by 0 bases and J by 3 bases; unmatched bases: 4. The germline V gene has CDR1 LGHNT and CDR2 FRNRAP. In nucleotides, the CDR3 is TGTGCTAGTGGTTTGGTACTTGGGACAGACACTGAAGCTTTCTTT. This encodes CASGLVLGTDTEAFF.

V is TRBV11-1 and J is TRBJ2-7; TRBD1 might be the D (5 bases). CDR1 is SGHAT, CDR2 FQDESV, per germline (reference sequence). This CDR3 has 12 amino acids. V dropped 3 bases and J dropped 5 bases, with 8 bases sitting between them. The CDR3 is CASSFMGHEQYF. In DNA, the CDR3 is TGTGCCAGCAGCTTTATGGGGCACGAGCAGTACTTC.

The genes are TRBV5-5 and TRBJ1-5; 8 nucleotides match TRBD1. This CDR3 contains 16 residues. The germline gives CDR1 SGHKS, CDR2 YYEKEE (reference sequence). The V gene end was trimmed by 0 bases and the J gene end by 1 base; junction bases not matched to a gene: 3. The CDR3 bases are TGTGCCAGCAGCTTGGGGGGGACAGGCAGCAATCAGCCCCAGCATTTT. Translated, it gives CASSLGGTGSNQPQHF.